This is a list of T cell receptor beta chains from one sample in a study of blood T cell repertoires in COVID-19. The table came from immunoSEQ multiplex PCR; TCRdb's copy has only in-frame clones and leaves some out. The table records 450,000 to 500,000 clones, approximately 91% of them present only once. The sequenced material came from PBMCs or T cells enriched from blood (not recorded which). The source is a woman aged 55-69 years who had recovered from COVID-19. Each CDR3 is given with its conserved first and last residue. A D gene is named only where the DNA matches it firmly. Rows may omit the clone size; those that give it use once, few, many or a size class.

size: .; D: TRBD1; J: TRBJ2-2; V: TRBV5-4; CDR3: CASTLTGANTGELFF; DNA: TGTGCCAGCACCCTAACAGGGGCGAACACCGGGGAGCTGTTTTTT
size: .; D: .; J: TRBJ1-1; V: TRBV5-1; CDR3: CASSPGGTRVNTEAFF; DNA: TGCGCCAGCAGCCCGGGGGGGACTCGAGTGAACACTGAAGCTTTCTTT
size: .; D: .; J: TRBJ2-1; V: TRBV9; CDR3: CASSVGRGNSYNEQFF; DNA: TGTGCCAGCAGCGTAGGTCGGGGGAACTCCTACAATGAGCAGTTCTTC
size: .; D: .; J: TRBJ2-7; V: TRBV5-1; CDR3: CASSFQGTYEQYF; DNA: TGCGCCAGCAGCTTCCAGGGGACCTACGAGCAGTACTTC
size: .; D: TRBD1; J: TRBJ2-2; V: TRBV3-1/TRBV3-2; CDR3: CASSQTPGTGTGELFF; DNA: TGTGCCAGCAGCCAGACCCCCGGGACAGGGACCGGGGAGCTGTTTTTT
size: .; D: .; J: TRBJ2-7; V: TRBV11-3; CDR3: CASSKGGALSYEQYF; DNA: TGTGCCAGCAGCAAGGGGGGGGCCTTATCCTACGAGCAGTACTTC
size: .; D: .; J: TRBJ2-7; V: TRBV6-1; CDR3: CASSELGFSYYEQYF; DNA: TGTGCCAGCAGTGAACTCGGGTTCTCCTACTACGAGCAGTACTTC
size: .; D: TRBD1; J: TRBJ2-4; V: TRBV28; CDR3: CASSEQGLGKNIQYF; DNA: TGTGCCAGCAGTGAACAGGGGCTAGGCAAAAACATTCAGTACTTC
size: .; D: TRBD1; J: TRBJ1-5; V: TRBV18; CDR3: CASSPGTASNQPQHF; DNA: TGTGCCAGCTCACCAGGGACAGCTAGCAATCAGCCCCAGCATTTT
size: .; D: .; J: TRBJ1-1; V: TRBV29-1; CDR3: CSVSGGGTVNTEAFF; DNA: TGCAGCGTATCCGGCGGGGGGACCGTTAACACTGAAGCTTTCTTT
size: few; D: TRBD1; J: TRBJ2-7; V: TRBV5-1; CDR3: CASSQNDRVGEQYF; DNA: TGCGCCAGCAGCCAAAACGACAGGGTTGGAGAGCAGTACTTC
size: .; D: TRBD2; J: TRBJ2-3; V: TRBV5-1; CDR3: CASSFQTSGTDTQYF; DNA: TGCGCCAGCAGCTTCCAGACTAGCGGCACAGATACGCAGTATTTT
size: .; D: .; J: TRBJ2-7; V: TRBV5-1; CDR3: CASSLVAKGSYEQYF; DNA: TGCGCCAGCAGCTTGGTGGCGAAGGGGTCCTACGAGCAGTACTTC
size: .; D: .; J: TRBJ2-7; V: TRBV6-1; CDR3: CASSGSSDRRGSYEQYF; DNA: TGTGCCAGCAGTGGGTCTTCGGACAGGCGGGGATCCTACGAGCAGTACTTC
size: .; D: .; J: TRBJ2-5; V: TRBV6-6; CDR3: CATTGKETQYF; DNA: TGTGCCACCACAGGGAAGGAGACCCAGTACTTC
size: .; D: TRBD2; J: TRBJ2-3; V: TRBV24-1; CDR3: CATSGGGRDTQYF; DNA: TGTGCCACCAGTGGCGGGGGGCGGGATACGCAGTATTTT
size: once; D: .; J: TRBJ2-7; V: TRBV3-1/TRBV3-2; CDR3: CASSQGPGIAYEQYF; DNA: TGTGCCAGCAGCCAAGGTCCAGGGATAGCCTACGAGCAGTACTTC
size: .; D: .; J: TRBJ1-6; V: TRBV9; CDR3: CASSVGEFSPLHF; DNA: TGTGCCAGCAGCGTAGGCGAGTTTTCACCCCTCCACTTT
size: .; D: .; J: TRBJ1-5; V: TRBV5-1; CDR3: CASSEIPSNQPQHF; DNA: TGCGCCAGCAGCGAGATCCCCAGCAATCAGCCCCAGCATTTT
size: once; D: .; J: TRBJ2-3; V: TRBV11-3; CDR3: CASSLFEDYTDTQYF; DNA: TGTGCCAGCAGCTTATTTGAGGATTACACAGATACGCAGTATTTT
size: .; D: TRBD1; J: TRBJ2-2; V: TRBV5-1; CDR3: CASSSTAGGLIPGELFF; DNA: TGCGCCAGCAGCTCAACAGCAGGGGGCCTTATCCCCGGGGAGCTGTTTTTT
size: .; D: .; J: TRBJ2-3; V: TRBV24-1; CDR3: CATSDFGAETDTQYF; DNA: TGTGCCACCAGTGATTTTGGGGCAGAAACAGATACGCAGTATTTT
size: .; D: .; J: TRBJ2-7; V: TRBV2; CDR3: CASSEGAVPYEQYF; DNA: TGTGCCAGCAGTGAAGGGGCCGTTCCCTACGAGCAGTACTTC
size: .; D: TRBD1; J: TRBJ1-2; V: TRBV2; CDR3: CASSSPGTGAYGYTF; DNA: TGTGCCAGCAGTTCCCCCGGGACAGGGGCCTATGGCTACACCTTC
size: .; D: .; J: TRBJ2-5; V: TRBV7-2; CDR3: CASHNLAGEVVRGETQYF; DNA: TGTGCCAGCCATAATCTGGCCGGGGAGGTCGTCCGAGGGGAGACCCAGTACTTC
size: .; D: .; J: TRBJ1-4; V: TRBV6-6; CDR3: CASYGEFNEKLFF; DNA: TGTGCCAGCTACGGGGAATTTAATGAAAAACTGTTTTTT
size: .; D: .; J: TRBJ2-5; V: TRBV9; CDR3: CASSVVDSRGIQYF; DNA: TGTGCCAGCAGCGTAGTAGACTCGCGGGGAATCCAGTACTTC
size: .; D: TRBD1; J: TRBJ1-5; V: TRBV5-6; CDR3: CASSPGTGESNQPQHF; DNA: TGTGCCAGCAGCCCCGGGACAGGGGAGAGCAATCAGCCCCAGCATTTT
size: .; D: TRBD1; J: TRBJ1-2; V: TRBV11-2; CDR3: CASSLDRDRGGYTF; DNA: TGTGCCAGCAGCCTGGACCGGGACAGGGGCGGCTACACCTTC
size: .; D: .; J: TRBJ1-4; V: TRBV19; CDR3: CASSIGVSGNEKLFF; DNA: TGTGCCAGTAGTATCGGGGTCTCGGGGAATGAAAAACTGTTTTTT
size: .; D: .; J: TRBJ2-1; V: TRBV10-3; CDR3: CAISTPPGNYEQFF; DNA: TGTGCCATCAGTACGCCCCCGGGGAACTATGAGCAGTTCTTC